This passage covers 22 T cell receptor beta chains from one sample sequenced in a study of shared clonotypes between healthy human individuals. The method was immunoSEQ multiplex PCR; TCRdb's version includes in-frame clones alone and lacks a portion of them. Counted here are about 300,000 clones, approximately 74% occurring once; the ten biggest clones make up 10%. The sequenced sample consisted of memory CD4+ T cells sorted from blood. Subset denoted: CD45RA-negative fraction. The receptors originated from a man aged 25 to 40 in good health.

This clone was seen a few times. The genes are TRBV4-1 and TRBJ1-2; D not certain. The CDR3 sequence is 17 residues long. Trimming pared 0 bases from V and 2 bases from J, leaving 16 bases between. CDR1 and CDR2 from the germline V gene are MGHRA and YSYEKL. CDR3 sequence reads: CASSQERSSGQNYGYTF. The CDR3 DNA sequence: TGCGCCAGCAGCCAAGAACGGTCATCAGGCCAGAACTATGGCTACACCTTC.

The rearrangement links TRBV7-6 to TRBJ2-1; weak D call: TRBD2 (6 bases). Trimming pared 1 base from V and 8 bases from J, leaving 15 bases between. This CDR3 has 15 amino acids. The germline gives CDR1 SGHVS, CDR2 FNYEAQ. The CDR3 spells CASSLGGRTTDEQFF. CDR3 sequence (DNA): TGTGCCAGCAGCTTAGGGGGGAGGACTACCGATGAGCAGTTCTTC.

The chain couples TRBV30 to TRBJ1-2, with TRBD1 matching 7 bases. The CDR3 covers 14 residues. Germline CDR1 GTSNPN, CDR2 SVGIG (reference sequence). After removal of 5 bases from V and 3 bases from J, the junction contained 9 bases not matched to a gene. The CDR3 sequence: CAWARIGTDYGYTF. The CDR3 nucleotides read TGTGCCTGGGCTCGAATTGGGACAGACTATGGCTACACCTTC. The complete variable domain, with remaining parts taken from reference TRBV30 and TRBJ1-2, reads SQTIHQWPATLVQPVGSPLSLECTVEGTSNPNLYWYRQAAGRGLQLLFYSVGIGQISSEVPQNLSASRPQDRQFILSSKKLLLSDSGFYLCAWARIGTDYGYTFGSGTRLTVV.

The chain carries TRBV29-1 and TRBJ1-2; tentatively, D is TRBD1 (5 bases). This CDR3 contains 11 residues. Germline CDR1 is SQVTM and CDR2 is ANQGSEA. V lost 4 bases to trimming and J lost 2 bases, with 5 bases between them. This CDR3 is CSVGGNYGYTF. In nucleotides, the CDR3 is TGCAGCGTTGGGGGGAACTATGGCTACACCTTC.

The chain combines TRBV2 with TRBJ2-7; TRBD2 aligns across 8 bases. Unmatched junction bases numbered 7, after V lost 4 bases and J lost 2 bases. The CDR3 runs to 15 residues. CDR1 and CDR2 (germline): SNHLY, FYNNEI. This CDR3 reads CASSAGGTGAYEQYF. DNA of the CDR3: TGTGCCAGCAGTGCGGGGGGGACTGGGGCCTACGAGCAGTACTTC.

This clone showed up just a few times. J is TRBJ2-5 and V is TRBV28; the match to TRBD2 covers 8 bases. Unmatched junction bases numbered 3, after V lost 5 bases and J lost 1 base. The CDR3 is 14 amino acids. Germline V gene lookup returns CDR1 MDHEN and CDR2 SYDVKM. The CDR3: CASSTSGAQETQYF. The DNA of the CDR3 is TGTGCCAGCAGTACTAGCGGAGCCCAAGAGACCCAGTACTTC.

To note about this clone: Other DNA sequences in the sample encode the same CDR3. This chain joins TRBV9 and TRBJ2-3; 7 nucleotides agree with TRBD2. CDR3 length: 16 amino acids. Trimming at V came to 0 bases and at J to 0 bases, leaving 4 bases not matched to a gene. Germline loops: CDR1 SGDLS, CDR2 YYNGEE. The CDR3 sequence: CASSVGGSGSTDTQYF. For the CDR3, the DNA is TGTGCCAGCAGCGTAGGGGGTAGCGGGAGCACAGATACGCAGTATTTT.

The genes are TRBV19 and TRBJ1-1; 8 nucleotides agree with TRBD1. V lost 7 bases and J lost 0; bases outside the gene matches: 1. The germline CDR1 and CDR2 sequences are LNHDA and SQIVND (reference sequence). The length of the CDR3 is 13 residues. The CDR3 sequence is CASTGQVNTEAFF. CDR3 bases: TGTGCCAGTACGGGACAGGTGAACACTGAAGCTTTCTTT. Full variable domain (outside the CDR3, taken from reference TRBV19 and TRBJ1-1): DGGITQSPKYLFRKEGQNVTLSCEQNLNHDAMYWYRQDPGQGLRLIYYSQIVNDFQKGDIAEGYSVSREKKESFPLTVTSAQKNPTAFYLCASTGQVNTEAFFGQGTRLTVV.

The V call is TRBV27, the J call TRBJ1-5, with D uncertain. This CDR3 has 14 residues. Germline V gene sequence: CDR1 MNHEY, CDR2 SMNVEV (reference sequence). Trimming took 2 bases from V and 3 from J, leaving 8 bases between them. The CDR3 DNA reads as TGTGCCAGCAGTTTAGGGCAGCACAATCAGCCCCAGCATTTT. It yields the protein CASSLGQHNQPQHF.

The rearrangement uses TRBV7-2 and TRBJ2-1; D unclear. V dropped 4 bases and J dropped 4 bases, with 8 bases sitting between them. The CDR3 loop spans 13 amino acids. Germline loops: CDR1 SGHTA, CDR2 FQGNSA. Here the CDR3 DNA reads TGTGCCAGCAGCTCGCTACGTTACAATGAGCAGTTCTTC. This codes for CASSSLRYNEQFF.

The CDR3 is CASRLKETQYF. For the CDR3, the DNA is TGTGCCAGCAGACTAAAAGAGACCCAGTACTTC. The chain joins TRBV6-6 to TRBJ2-5; D gene ambiguous. V lost 6 bases, J lost 3 bases, and 5 bases lay in between. Germline V gene data show CDR1 as MNHNY and CDR2 as SVGAGI (reference sequence). CDR3 length: 11 residues.

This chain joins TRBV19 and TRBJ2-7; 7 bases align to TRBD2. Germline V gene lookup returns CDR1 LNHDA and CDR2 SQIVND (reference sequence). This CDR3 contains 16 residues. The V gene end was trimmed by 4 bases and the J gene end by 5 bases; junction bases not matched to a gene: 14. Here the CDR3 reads CASSTRGRGVRDEQYF. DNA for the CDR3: TGTGCCAGTAGTACGCGCGGGAGAGGGGTCCGGGACGAGCAGTACTTC.

The CDR3, as DNA: TGTGCCAGCAGCCCGAGACACTCGTCTGGGGCCAACGTCCTGACTTTC. Translation: CASSPRHSSGANVLTF. The chain links TRBV7-3 to TRBJ2-6; the D is unclear. This CDR3 comprises 16 residues. The V end lost 5 bases, the J end lost 1 base, and 12 bases lay between the germline ends. Germline V gives CDR1 SGHTA, CDR2 FQGTGA.

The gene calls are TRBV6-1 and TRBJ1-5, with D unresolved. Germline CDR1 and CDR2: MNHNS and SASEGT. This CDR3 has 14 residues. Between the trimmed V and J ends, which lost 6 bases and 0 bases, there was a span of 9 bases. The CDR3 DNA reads TGTGCCAGCAGCCAGGTTTATAGCAATCAGCCCCAGCATTTT. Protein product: CASSQVYSNQPQHF.

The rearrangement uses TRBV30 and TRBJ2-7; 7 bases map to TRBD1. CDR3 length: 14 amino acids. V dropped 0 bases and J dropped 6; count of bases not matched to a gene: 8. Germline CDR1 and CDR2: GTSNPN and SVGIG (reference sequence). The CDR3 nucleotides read TGTGCCTGGAGTGTACAACAGGGGTCGGGCGAGCAGTACTTC. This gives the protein CAWSVQQGSGEQYF.

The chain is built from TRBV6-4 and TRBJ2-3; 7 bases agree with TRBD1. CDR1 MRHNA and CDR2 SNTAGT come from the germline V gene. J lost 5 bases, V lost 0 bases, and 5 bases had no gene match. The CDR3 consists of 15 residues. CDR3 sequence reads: CASSDSGAGGDTQYF. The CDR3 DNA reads TGTGCCAGCAGTGACTCAGGGGCAGGGGGAGATACGCAGTATTTT.

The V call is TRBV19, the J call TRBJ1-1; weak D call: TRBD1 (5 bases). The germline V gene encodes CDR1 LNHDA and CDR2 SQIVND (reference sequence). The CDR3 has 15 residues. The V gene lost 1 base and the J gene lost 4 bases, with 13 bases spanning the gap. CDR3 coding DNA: TGTGCCAGTAGTATAGCGGCAGGGAGAAGCACTGAAGCTTTCTTT. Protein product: CASSIAAGRSTEAFF. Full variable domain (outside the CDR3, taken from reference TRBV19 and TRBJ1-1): DGGITQSPKYLFRKEGQNVTLSCEQNLNHDAMYWYRQDPGQGLRLIYYSQIVNDFQKGDIAEGYSVSREKKESFPLTVTSAQKNPTAFYLCASSIAAGRSTEAFFGQGTRLTVV.

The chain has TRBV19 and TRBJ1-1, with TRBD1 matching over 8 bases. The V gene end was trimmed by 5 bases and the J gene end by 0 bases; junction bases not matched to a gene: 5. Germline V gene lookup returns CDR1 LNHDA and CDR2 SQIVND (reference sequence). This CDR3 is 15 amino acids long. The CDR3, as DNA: TGTGCCAGTAGTGAGGACAGGGAAGTGAACACTGAAGCTTTCTTT. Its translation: CASSEDREVNTEAFF.

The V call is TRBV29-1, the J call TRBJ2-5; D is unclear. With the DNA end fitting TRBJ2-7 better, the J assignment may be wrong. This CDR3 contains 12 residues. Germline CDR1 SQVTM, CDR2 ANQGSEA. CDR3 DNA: TGCAGCGTTGCTGGTACGGCCTACGAGCAGTACTTC. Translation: CSVAGTAYEQYF.

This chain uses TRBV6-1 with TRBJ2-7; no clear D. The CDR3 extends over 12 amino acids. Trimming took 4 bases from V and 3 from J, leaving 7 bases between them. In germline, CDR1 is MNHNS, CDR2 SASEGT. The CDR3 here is CASSVPHYEQYF. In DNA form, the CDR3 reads TGTGCCAGCAGTGTCCCCCACTACGAGCAGTACTTC.

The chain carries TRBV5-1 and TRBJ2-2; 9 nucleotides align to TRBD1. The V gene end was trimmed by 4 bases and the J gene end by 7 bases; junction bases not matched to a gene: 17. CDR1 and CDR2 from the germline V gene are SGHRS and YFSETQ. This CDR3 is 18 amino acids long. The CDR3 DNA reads TGCGCCAGCAGCGTGACACCCCCGGGACAGGGTTTCATCGGGGAGCTGTTTTTT. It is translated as CASSVTPPGQGFIGELFF.

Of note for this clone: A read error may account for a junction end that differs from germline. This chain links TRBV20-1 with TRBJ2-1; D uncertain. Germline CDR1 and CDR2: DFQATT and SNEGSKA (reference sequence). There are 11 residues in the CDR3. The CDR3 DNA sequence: TGCAGTGCTGGAGACAATAGTCGACAGTTCTTC. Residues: CSAGDNSRQFF.